This T cell receptor beta chain appears in the sequencing data of a study of radiotherapy plus CTLA-4 blockade in lung cancer (dated by TCRdb to the late 2010s). For the study in its entirety: Objective responses occurred in approximately 19% of enrolled patients, and 30% to 35% achieved disease control.

Germline trimming: 0 bases from V, 1 base from J; junction bases outside gene matches: 2. CDR1 and CDR2 are read off the germline V gene as SGDLS and YYNGEE. The CDR3 spans 15 residues, from the cysteine through the phenylalanine. This entry keeps only the CDR3 DNA: 45 bases, framed from base 1. The study tested focal radiation therapy combined with CTLA-4 blockade (ipilimumab) in patients with chemo-refractory metastatic non-small-cell lung cancer. A word on this clone: Its antigen is not yet known. Base qualities are missing; no much larger clone stands one base away.

Library creation used the immunoSEQ multiplex PCR assay. The table was pulled from immuneACCESS by TCRdb, which kept in-frame rearrangements only. Such tables lose some clones; where checked, under half of the loss comes from unresolved V genes, and the rest has no known cause. The sample table records some 43,000 clones; 82% of these occur just once. The ten biggest clones cover approximately 3.6% of the sample. Overall results and qualifications from the work: Increased serum interferon-beta after radiation, together with early dynamic changes in blood T cell clones, were reported to be the strongest predictors of response. TCR clones derived from tumors expanded in peripheral blood after treatment with radiotherapy and ipilimumab.

The sequence derives from a human donor with non-small cell lung cancer who had stable disease on radiotherapy plus ipilimumab. The chain uses TRBV9 and TRBJ2-3; TRBD2 fits 7 bases in the junction. The sequencing used peripheral blood, collected from a patient treated with radiotherapy plus ipilimumab. CDR3 sequence: CASSVAGGGTDTQYF. The nucleotides are TGTGCCAGCAGCGTAGCGGGAGGTGGCACAGATACGCAGTATTTT.